The sample holds a few counts of the clone carrying this T cell receptor beta chain. The target antigen is unknown. Combining a sample-barcoded 5' primer with a J-beta primer mix, a second PCR ran for roughly 6 to 12 cycles. TCRdb re-derived calls from the 5' RACE reads in MiXCR, one entry per CDR3 protein. The repertoire has fewer than 1,000,000 distinct CDR3 sequences, about half of them found once; the top ten carry around 18%. This specimen comes from a study of blood T cells in healthy people across ages. The authors drew 7.5 to 10 milliliters of peripheral blood from each donor. Overall study findings and caveats: Higher diversity, along with more naive CD4+ cells, distinguished long-lived donors from aged donors.

The CDR3 has 14 residues. The V gene lost 0 bases and the J gene lost 8 bases, with 11 bases spanning the gap. In germline, CDR1 is LGHNA, CDR2 YSLEER. The chain has TRBV4-3 and TRBJ2-1; TRBD2 is a possible D gene (6 bases). The specimen was blood. This TCR was sampled from a man older than 75 in good health. The CDR3 nucleotides read TGCGCCAGCAGCCAAGAATTTCGGGACTATGAGCAGTTCTTC. Its protein is CASSQEFRDYEQFF.